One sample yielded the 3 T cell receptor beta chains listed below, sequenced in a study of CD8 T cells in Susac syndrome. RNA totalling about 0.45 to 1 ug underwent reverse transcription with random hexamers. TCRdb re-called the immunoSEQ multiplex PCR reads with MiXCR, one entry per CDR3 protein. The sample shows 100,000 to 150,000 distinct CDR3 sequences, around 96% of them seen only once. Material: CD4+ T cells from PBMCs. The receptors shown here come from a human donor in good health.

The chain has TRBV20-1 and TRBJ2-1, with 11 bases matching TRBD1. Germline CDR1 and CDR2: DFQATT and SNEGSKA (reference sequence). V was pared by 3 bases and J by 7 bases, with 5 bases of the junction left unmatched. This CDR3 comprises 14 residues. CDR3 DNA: TGCAGTGCTAGTAGGGGACAGGGGGTAAATGAGCAGTTCTTC. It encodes CSASRGQGVNEQFF.

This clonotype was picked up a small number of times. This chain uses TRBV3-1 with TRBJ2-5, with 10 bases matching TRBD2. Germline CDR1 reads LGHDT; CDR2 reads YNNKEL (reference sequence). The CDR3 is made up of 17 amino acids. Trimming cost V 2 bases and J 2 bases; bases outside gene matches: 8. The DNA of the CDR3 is TGTGCCAGCAGCCAATCTGGGCTAGCGGGAGTGCAAGAGACCCAGTACTTC. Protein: CASSQSGLAGVQETQYF.

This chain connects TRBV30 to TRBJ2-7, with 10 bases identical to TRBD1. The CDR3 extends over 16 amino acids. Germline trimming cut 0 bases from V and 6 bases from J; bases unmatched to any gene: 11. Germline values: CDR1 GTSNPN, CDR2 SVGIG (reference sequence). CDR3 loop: CAWSVGGGTGVREQYF. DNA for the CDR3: TGTGCCTGGAGTGTAGGAGGAGGGACAGGGGTTCGCGAGCAGTACTTC.